This T cell receptor beta chain stems from a study of Ad26.COV2.S vaccination and SARS-CoV-2 variants. Study background: The donor was enrolled in the Ad26.COV2.S arm of the COV1001 trial. Study-wide results and limits: Analytic work on TCR breadth and depth might have understated the full extent of total T cell responses.

As for treatment: some 19 received Ad26.COV2.S at low or high dose, single or two shots; about 5 received placebo; per-sample allocation not given. Repertoires come from day 63 after the first vaccine or placebo injection. V gave up 0 bases and J gave up 3 bases, with 9 bases separating them. Germline V CDR1 and CDR2: SGHTA, FQGNSA. CDR3 size: 14 residues. About this clone itself: Its target is not known.

Data came from immunoSEQ multiplex PCR; TCRdb stores just in-frame clones and leaves some out. The sample comprises 450,000 to 550,000 clones, roughly nine tenths of which are singletons, and 2.5% to 3% rests with the top ten. The V call is TRBV7-2, the J call TRBJ2-7; possibly TRBD2 for D (6 bases). The TCR was taken from a person aged 18-60 years who received the Ad26.COV2.S COVID-19 vaccine or a placebo. The material sequenced was peripheral blood, taken in a trial of Ad26.COV2.S vaccine versus placebo. The CDR3 bases are TGTGCCAGCAGCTTAGCGCGGGGTGGCTACGAGCAGTACTTC. Translating it yields CASSLARGGYEQYF.